The T cell receptor beta chain under discussion was sequenced for a study of blood T cell repertoires in COVID-19. The assay was immunoSEQ multiplex PCR, and TCRdb's table has in-frame clones only and misses some. The sample holds fewer than 250,000 clones; more than 75% are singletons and the top ten take 5.5% to 6.5%. This clonotype was obtained from a woman of 80 years or more with COVID-19, enrolled during active disease. Input material: peripheral blood.

As DNA, the CDR3 is TGTGCCAGCAGCCAGAGACAGCTTAGTAACTCACCCCTCCACTTT. Amino acid sequence: CASSQRQLSNSPLHF. The chain carries TRBV3-1 (or the pseudogene TRBV3-2) and TRBJ1-6; possible D gene TRBD1, 5 bases. The length of the CDR3 is 15 residues. Germline loops: CDR1 LGHDT, CDR2 YNNKEL (reference sequence). Trimming left V 3 bases short and J 10 bases short, with 16 bases between.